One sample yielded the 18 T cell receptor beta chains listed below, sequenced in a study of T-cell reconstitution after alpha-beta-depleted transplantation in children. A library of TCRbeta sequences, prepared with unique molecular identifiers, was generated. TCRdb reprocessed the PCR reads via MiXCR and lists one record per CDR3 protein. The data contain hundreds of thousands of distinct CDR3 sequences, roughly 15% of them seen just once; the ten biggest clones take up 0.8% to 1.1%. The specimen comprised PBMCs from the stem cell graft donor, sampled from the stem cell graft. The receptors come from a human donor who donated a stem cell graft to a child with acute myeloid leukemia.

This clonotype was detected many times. The CDR3 loop is CSVTTETGANVLTF. DNA of the CDR3: TGCAGCGTGACGACAGAGACTGGGGCCAACGTCCTGACTTTC. The chain is built from TRBV29-1 and TRBJ2-6; a possible D gene is TRBD1 (5 bases). Germline V gene sequence: CDR1 SQVTM, CDR2 ANQGSEA. Between the trimmed V and J ends, which lost 6 bases and 2 bases, there was a span of 11 bases. The CDR3 is 14 residues long.

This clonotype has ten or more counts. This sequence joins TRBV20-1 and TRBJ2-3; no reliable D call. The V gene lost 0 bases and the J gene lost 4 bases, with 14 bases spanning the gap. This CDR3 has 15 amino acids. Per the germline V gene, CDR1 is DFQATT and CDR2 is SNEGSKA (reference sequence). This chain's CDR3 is CSARDMGLYPDTQYF. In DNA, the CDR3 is TGCAGTGCTAGAGATATGGGTCTGTATCCAGATACGCAGTATTTT.

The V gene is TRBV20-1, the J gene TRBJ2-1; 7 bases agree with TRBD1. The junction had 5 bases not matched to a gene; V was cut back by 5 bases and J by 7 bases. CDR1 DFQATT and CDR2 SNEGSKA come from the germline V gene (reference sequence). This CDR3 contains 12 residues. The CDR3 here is CSAHSTGNEQFF. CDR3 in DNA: TGCAGTGCTCATTCGACAGGGAATGAGCAGTTCTTC.

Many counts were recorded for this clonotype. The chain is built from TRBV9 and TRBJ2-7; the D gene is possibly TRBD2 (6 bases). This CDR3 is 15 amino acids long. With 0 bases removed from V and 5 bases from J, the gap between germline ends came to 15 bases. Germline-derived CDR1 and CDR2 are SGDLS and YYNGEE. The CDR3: CASSVGGTAVHEQYF. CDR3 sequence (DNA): TGTGCCAGCAGCGTAGGCGGGACGGCGGTCCACGAGCAGTACTTC.

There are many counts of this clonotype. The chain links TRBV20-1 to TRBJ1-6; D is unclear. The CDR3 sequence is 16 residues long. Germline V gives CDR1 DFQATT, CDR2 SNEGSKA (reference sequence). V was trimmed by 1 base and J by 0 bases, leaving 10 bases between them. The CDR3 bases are TGCAGTGCTAGAGTGTGGGAGAGCTCCTATAATTCACCCCTCCACTTT. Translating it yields CSARVWESSYNSPLHF.

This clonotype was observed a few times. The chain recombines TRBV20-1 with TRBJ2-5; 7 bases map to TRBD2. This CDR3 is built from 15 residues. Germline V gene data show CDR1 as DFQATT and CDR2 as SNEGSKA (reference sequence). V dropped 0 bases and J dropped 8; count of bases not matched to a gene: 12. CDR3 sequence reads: CSARDGNAGVDTQYF. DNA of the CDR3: TGCAGTGCTAGAGACGGGAACGCGGGGGTGGATACCCAGTACTTC.

For the CDR3, the DNA is TGTGCCAGCAGTTCCACACTTAAGGCTTTCTTT. This gives the protein CASSSTLKAFF. The chain carries TRBV12-3 or TRBV12-4 and TRBJ1-1, with unresolved D. CDR3 size: 11 residues. V lost 4 bases and J lost 11, with 11 bases in between.

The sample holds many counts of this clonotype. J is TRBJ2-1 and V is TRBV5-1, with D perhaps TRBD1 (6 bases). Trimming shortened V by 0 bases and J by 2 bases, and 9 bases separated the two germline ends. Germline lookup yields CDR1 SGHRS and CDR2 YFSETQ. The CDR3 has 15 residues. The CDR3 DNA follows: TGCGCCAGCAGCTTGGGAGACAGGCCCTACAATGAGCAGTTCTTC. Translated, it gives CASSLGDRPYNEQFF. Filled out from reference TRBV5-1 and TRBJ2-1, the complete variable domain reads KAGVTQTPRYLIKTRGQQVTLSCSPISGHRSVSWYQQTPGQGLQFLFEYFSETQRNKGNFPGRFSGRQFSNSRSEMNVSTLELGDSALYLCASSLGDRPYNEQFFGPGTRLTVL.

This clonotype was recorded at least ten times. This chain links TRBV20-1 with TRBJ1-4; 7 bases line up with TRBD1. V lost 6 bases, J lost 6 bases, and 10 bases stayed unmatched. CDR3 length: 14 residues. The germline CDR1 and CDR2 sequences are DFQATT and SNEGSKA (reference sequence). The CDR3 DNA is TGCAGTGCCGAAAGGACAGGCTTGGATGAAAAACTGTTTTTT. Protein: CSAERTGLDEKLFF.

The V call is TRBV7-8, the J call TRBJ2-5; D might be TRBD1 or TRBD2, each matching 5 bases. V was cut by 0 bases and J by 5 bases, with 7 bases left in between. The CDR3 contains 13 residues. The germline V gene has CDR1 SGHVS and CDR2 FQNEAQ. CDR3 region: CASSLAWGETQYF. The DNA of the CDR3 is TGTGCCAGCAGCTTAGCGTGGGGGGAGACCCAGTACTTC.

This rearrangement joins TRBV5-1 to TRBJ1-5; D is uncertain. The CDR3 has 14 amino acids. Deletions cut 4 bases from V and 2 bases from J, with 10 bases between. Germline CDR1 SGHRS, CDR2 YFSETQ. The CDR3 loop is CASSPEGGNQPQHF. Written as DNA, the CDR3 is TGCGCCAGCAGCCCCGAAGGAGGCAATCAGCCCCAGCATTTT.

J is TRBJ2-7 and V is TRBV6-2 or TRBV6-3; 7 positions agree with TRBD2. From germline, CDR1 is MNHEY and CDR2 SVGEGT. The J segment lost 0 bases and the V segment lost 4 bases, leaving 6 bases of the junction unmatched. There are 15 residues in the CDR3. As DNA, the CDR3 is TGTGCCAGCAGTTCCCTAGCGGTAAACTCCTACGAGCAGTACTTC. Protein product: CASSSLAVNSYEQYF.

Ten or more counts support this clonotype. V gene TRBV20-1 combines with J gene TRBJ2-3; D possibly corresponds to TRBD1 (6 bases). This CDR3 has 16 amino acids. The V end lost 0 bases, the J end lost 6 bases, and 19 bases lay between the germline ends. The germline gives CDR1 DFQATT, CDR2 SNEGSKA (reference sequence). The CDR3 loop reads CSAREPQTGIYDTQYF. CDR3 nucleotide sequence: TGCAGTGCTAGAGAGCCCCAAACAGGGATCTACGATACGCAGTATTTT.

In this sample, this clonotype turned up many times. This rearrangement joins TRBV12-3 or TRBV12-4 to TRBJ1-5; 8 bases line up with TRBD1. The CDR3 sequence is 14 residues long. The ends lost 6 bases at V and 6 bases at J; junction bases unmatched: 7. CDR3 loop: CASSLGQGAQPQHF. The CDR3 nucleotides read TGTGCCAGCAGCCTAGGGCAGGGGGCTCAGCCCCAGCATTTT.

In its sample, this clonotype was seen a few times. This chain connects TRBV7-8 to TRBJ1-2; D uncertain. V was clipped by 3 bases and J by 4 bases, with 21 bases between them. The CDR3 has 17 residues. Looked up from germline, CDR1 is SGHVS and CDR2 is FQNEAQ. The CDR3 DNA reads TGTGCCAGCAGCTTGAGGAGGATAAACCCAGGCCTCTATGGCTACACCTTC. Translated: CASSLRRINPGLYGYTF.

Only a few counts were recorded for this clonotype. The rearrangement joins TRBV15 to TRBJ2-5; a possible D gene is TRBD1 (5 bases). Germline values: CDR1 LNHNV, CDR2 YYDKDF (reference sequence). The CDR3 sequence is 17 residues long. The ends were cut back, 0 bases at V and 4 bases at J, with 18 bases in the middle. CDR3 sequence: CATSRDQRQGGRETQYF. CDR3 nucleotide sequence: TGTGCCACCAGCAGAGATCAAAGGCAGGGCGGTCGAGAGACCCAGTACTTC. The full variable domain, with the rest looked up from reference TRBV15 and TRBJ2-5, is DAMVIQNPRYQVTQFGKPVTLSCSQTLNHNVMYWYQQKSSQAPKLLFHYYDKDFNNEADTPDNFQSRRPNTSFCFLDIRSPGLGDTAMYLCATSRDQRQGGRETQYFGPGTRLLVL.

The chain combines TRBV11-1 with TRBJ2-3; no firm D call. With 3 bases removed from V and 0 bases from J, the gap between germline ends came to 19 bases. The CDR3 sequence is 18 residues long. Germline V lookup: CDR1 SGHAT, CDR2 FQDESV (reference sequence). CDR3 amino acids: CASSLSRGAYRSTDTQYF. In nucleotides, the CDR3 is TGTGCCAGCAGCTTGTCCCGAGGAGCTTACAGAAGCACAGATACGCAGTATTTT.

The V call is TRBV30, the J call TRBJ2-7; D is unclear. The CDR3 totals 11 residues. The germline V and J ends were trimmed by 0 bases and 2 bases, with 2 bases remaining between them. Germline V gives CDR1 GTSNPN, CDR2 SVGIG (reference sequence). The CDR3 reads CAWSVTYEQYF. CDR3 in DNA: TGTGCCTGGAGTGTAACCTACGAGCAGTACTTC.